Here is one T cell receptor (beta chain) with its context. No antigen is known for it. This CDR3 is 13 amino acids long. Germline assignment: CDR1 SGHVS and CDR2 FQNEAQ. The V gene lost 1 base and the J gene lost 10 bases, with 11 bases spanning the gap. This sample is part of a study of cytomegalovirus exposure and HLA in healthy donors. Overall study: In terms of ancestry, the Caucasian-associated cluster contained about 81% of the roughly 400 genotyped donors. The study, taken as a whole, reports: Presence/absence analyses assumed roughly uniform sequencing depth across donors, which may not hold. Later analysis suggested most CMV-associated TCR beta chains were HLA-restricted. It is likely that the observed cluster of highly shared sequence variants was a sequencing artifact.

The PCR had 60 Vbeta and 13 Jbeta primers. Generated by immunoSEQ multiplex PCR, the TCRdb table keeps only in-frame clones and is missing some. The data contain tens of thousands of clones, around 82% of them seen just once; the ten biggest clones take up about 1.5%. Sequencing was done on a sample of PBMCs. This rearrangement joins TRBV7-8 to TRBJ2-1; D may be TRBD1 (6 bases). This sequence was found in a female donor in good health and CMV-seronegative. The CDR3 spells CASSLGGGREQFF. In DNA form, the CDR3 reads TGTGCCAGCAGCTTAGGAGGGGGAAGAGAGCAGTTCTTC. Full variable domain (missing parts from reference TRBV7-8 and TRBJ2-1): GAGVSQSPRYKVAKRGQDVALRCDPISGHVSLFWYQQALGQGPEFLTYFQNEAQLDKSGLPSDRFFAERPEGSVSTLKIQRTQQEDSAVYLCASSLGGGREQFFGPGTRLTVL.